This T cell receptor beta chain was sequenced for a study of blood T cell repertoires in COVID-19. Study at large: Whether acute or convalescent, the COVID-19 samples came from the United States, Italy and Spain. Nucleic acid was either cDNA or gDNA, and it came from T cells, B-cell-depleted T cells, or PBMCs.

Germline CDR1 and CDR2: SGHAT and FQNNGV. Trimming removed 1 base from V and 6 bases from J, with 10 bases in between. This CDR3 region has 14 residues. Using immunoSEQ multiplex PCR, the repertoire was profiled, and TCRdb retains in-frame clones only, with some absent. The sample lists around 300,000 clones, 89% seen once, with about 2% in the top ten. The sequencing sample was made of PBMCs or T cells enriched from blood (not recorded which). The chain recombines TRBV11-2 with TRBJ2-1; D gene ambiguous. This TCR was sampled from a woman aged 55-75 years who had recovered from COVID-19. As DNA, the CDR3 is TGTGCCAGCAGCTTAGGCACGGTCTTCAATGAGCAGTTCTTC. The encoded protein is CASSLGTVFNEQFF.